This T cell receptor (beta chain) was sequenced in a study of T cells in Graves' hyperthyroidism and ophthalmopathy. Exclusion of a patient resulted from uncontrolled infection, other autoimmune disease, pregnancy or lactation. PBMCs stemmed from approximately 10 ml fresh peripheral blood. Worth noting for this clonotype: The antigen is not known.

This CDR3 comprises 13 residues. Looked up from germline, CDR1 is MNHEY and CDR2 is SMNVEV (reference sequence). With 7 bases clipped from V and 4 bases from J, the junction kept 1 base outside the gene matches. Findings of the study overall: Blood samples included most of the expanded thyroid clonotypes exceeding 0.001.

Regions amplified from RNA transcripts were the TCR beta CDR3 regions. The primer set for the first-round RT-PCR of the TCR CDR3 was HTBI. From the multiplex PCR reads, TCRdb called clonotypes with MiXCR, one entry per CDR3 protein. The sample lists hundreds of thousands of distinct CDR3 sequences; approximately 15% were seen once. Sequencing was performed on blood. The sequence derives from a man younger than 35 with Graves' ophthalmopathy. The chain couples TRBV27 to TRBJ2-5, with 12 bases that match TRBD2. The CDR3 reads CASTSGGAETQYF. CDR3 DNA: TGTGCCAGCACTAGCGGGGGGGCAGAGACCCAGTACTTC.